The 27 T cell receptor beta chains in this list originate from one sample, sequenced in a study of cytomegalovirus exposure and HLA in healthy donors. Primers for the PCR totalled 60 Vbeta and 13 Jbeta. This table comes from immunoSEQ multiplex PCR, and its TCRdb copy is limited to in-frame clones, with some not included. The table includes 200,000 to 250,000 clones, less than 85% detected once. Sequenced input: PBMCs. These receptors all stem from a man between 18 and 35 years old in good health and CMV-seronegative.

This chain links TRBV25-1 with TRBJ1-2; D is ambiguous. CDR3 length equals 12 residues. Trimming left V 2 bases short and J 8 bases short, with 9 bases between. Germline loops: CDR1 MGHDK, CDR2 SYGVNS. The CDR3 reads CASSERLKGYTF. The DNA for the CDR3 is TGTGCCAGCAGTGAACGACTTAAGGGCTACACCTTC.

The chain has TRBV6-5 and TRBJ1-2; D unclear. V lost 6 bases and J 2 bases, leaving 10 bases between the germline ends. Germline CDR1 is MNHEY and CDR2 is SVGAGI. This CDR3 has 13 amino acids. The CDR3 is CASSLPGNYGYTF. In nucleotides, the CDR3 is TGTGCCAGCAGCCTCCCGGGGAACTATGGCTACACCTTC.

This chain joins TRBV7-2 and TRBJ2-5, with D possibly being TRBD2 (6 bases). Trimming stripped 5 bases from V and 4 bases from J, with 14 bases between. This CDR3 has 14 amino acids. CDR1 is SGHTA, CDR2 FQGNSA, per germline. The CDR3 loop is CASSPPGRGETQYF. The CDR3 DNA sequence: TGTGCCAGCAGCCCTCCGGGGCGGGGAGAGACCCAGTACTTC.

This sequence joins TRBV27 and TRBJ1-1; TRBD1 is a possible D gene (5 bases). CDR3 length: 13 amino acids. V lost 5 bases, J lost 3 bases, and 10 bases lay in between. CDR1 is MNHEY and CDR2 is SMNVEV in the germline V gene (reference sequence). Written as DNA, the CDR3 is TGTGCCAGCAGTACGACAGTTTACACTGAAGCTTTCTTT. It translates to CASSTTVYTEAFF.

The CDR3, as DNA: TGTGCCACGCGGTACGGCTACACCTTC. It encodes CATRYGYTF. The chain is built from TRBV2 and TRBJ1-2, with D unresolved. The CDR3 length is 9 residues. V lost 10 bases to trimming and J lost 8 bases, with 8 bases between them. Germline CDR1 reads SNHLY; CDR2 reads FYNNEI.

The rearrangement uses TRBV15 and TRBJ2-5; D perhaps matches TRBD1 (5 bases). Germline assignment: CDR1 LNHNV and CDR2 YYDKDF (reference sequence). The V end was cut by 3 bases, the J end by 5 bases, with 10 bases between. CDR3 size: 13 residues. Here the CDR3 DNA reads TGTGCCACCAGCAGCAGGGATCGGGAGACCCAGTACTTC. The encoded protein is CATSSRDRETQYF.

This clone has more than one count but fewer than ten. The chain uses TRBV6-1 and TRBJ2-7; the D gene is possibly TRBD1 (6 bases). The CDR3 length is 14 residues. Per the germline V gene, CDR1 is MNHNS and CDR2 is SASEGT. Trimming took off 6 bases at V and 2 bases at J, with 14 bases between the two ends. The CDR3 loop is CASSLGGRTYEQYF. CDR3 in DNA: TGTGCCAGCAGCCTTGGGGGCCGGACCTACGAGCAGTACTTC.

The chain is built from TRBV2 and TRBJ2-5; 11 bases map to TRBD1. Per germline, CDR1 SNHLY and CDR2 FYNNEI. Germline trimming cut 7 bases from V and 2 bases from J; bases unmatched to any gene: 6. The CDR3 runs to 15 residues. In nucleotides, the CDR3 is TGTGCCAGCATTAGGGACAGGGGGTATCAAGAGACCCAGTACTTC. This sequence encodes CASIRDRGYQETQYF.

The rearrangement links TRBV6-8 to TRBJ1-3; weak D call: TRBD1 (6 bases). Germline lookup yields CDR1 MNHGY and CDR2 SAAAGT. With 4 bases removed from V and 5 bases from J, the gap between germline ends came to 21 bases. This CDR3 is 17 amino acids long. CDR3 sequence reads: CASSSKDSHVSRNTIYF. DNA of the CDR3: TGTGCCAGCAGTTCTAAGGACAGCCATGTAAGCAGAAACACCATATATTTT.

V gene TRBV4-1 combines with J gene TRBJ2-3, with D tentatively TRBD2 (6 bases). Per the germline V gene, CDR1 is MGHRA and CDR2 is YSYEKL. The ends were cut back, 1 base at V and 3 bases at J, with 14 bases in the middle. The CDR3 runs 16 residues. The DNA of the CDR3 is TGCGCCAGCAGCCAAGGTCGGGCTAGCGTGACAGATACGCAGTATTTT. Protein sequence: CASSQGRASVTDTQYF.

This chain links TRBV5-1 with TRBJ2-7, with D possibly being TRBD2 (6 bases). Looked up from germline, CDR1 is SGHRS and CDR2 is YFSETQ. Trimming took off 6 bases at V and 1 base at J, with 17 bases between the two ends. This CDR3 comprises 15 residues. The CDR3 spells CASNFILGGSYEQYF. As DNA, the CDR3 is TGCGCCAGCAACTTCATCTTGGGGGGTTCCTACGAGCAGTACTTC.

The chain uses TRBV5-1 and TRBJ2-2; D is possibly TRBD2 (6 bases). V lost 4 bases to trimming and J lost 3 bases, with 10 bases between them. Per the germline V gene, CDR1 is SGHRS and CDR2 is YFSETQ. The length of the CDR3 is 14 residues. The CDR3 nucleotides read TGCGCCAGCAGCCCCTGGGGGGACACCGGGGAGCTGTTTTTT. The encoded protein is CASSPWGDTGELFF.

This sequence joins TRBV5-6 and TRBJ2-7; D gene unclear. Germline CDR1 reads SGHDT; CDR2 reads YYEEEE. V was shortened by 3 bases and J by 5 bases, with 18 bases between the two germline ends. The CDR3 loop spans 15 amino acids. The chain's CDR3 is CASSSLTVGLNEQYF. The CDR3 DNA reads TGTGCCAGCAGCTCCCTGACTGTAGGTTTGAACGAGCAGTACTTC.

The chain recombines TRBV4-1 with TRBJ2-3; possibly TRBD2 for D (6 bases). Germline V lookup: CDR1 MGHRA, CDR2 YSYEKL. CDR3 size: 16 residues. The V gene lost 5 bases and the J gene lost 0 bases, with 15 bases spanning the gap. The CDR3 bases are TGCGCCAGCAGCGAATCCCCCAGCGGGAGCACAGATACGCAGTATTTT. Residues: CASSESPSGSTDTQYF.

This clone was seen once. The genes are TRBV2 and TRBJ1-2, with D unclear. Germline values: CDR1 SNHLY, CDR2 FYNNEI. CDR3 length: 15 residues. Trimming removed 1 base from V and 7 bases from J, with 16 bases in between. The CDR3 reads CASSEEYGPRSGYTF. DNA of the CDR3: TGTGCCAGCAGTGAAGAATACGGTCCACGGAGTGGCTACACCTTC.

V is TRBV6-1 and J is TRBJ2-7, with 7 bases matching TRBD1. J lost 2 bases, V lost 7 bases, and 11 bases had no gene match. CDR3 length equals 15 residues. Germline loops: CDR1 MNHNS, CDR2 SASEGT. The CDR3 protein is CASTLLDRSPYEQYF. In DNA, the CDR3 is TGTGCCAGCACTCTACTGGACAGGAGCCCCTACGAGCAGTACTTC.

This clone was seen a single time. CDR3 in amino acids: CASSPGQGSSSGANVLTF. The DNA of the CDR3 is TGTGCCAGCAGCCCTGGACAGGGCTCCAGCTCTGGGGCCAACGTCCTGACTTTC. This sequence joins TRBV11-3 and TRBJ2-6; 8 nucleotides align to TRBD1. The CDR3 covers 18 residues. With V trimmed by 5 bases and J by 0 bases, 9 bases remained unmatched. CDR1 and CDR2 (germline): SGHNT, YENEEA.

This clone was counted between two and nine times. The chain couples TRBV27 to TRBJ2-3; 9 bases match TRBD1. This CDR3 region has 15 residues. V gave up 6 bases and J gave up 4 bases; unmatched junction bases: 8. Germline V gene data show CDR1 as MNHEY and CDR2 as SMNVEV (reference sequence). The CDR3 spells CASSSRDRASDTQYF. CDR3 nucleotides: TGTGCCAGCAGCTCCAGGGACAGGGCATCAGATACGCAGTATTTT.

The rearrangement links TRBV30 to TRBJ2-7; D is uncertain. This CDR3 has 12 residues. V was trimmed by 8 bases and J by 0 bases, leaving 11 bases between them. Germline loops: CDR1 GTSNPN, CDR2 SVGIG (reference sequence). The DNA for the CDR3 is TGTGCCGCAGTTCGTGGCTCCTACGAGCAGTACTTC. Translation gives CAAVRGSYEQYF.

Only a few counts were recorded for this clone. In nucleotides, the CDR3 is TGCGCCGCCGGGGGGCGGGAGGGCCGTAGCACAGATACGCAGTATTTT. It codes for CAAGGREGRSTDTQYF. This chain joins TRBV4-1 and TRBJ2-3; 9 bases are a match to TRBD2. The CDR3 is 16 residues long. The junction had 12 bases not matched to a gene; V was cut back by 11 bases and J by 0 bases. Germline values: CDR1 MGHRA, CDR2 YSYEKL.

The chain couples TRBV2 to TRBJ2-7, with TRBD1 identical over 9 bases. From germline, CDR1 is SNHLY and CDR2 FYNNEI. This CDR3 comprises 14 residues. With 3 bases clipped from V and 11 bases from J, the junction kept 11 bases outside the gene matches. The CDR3 is CASSDAMGQGRKYF. DNA of the CDR3: TGTGCCAGCAGTGATGCGATGGGACAGGGTCGAAAGTACTTC.

This rearrangement joins TRBV30 to TRBJ2-3; 9 nucleotides agree with TRBD2. V trimming: 2 bases; J trimming: 5 bases; junction bases outside the gene matches: 8. The CDR3 consists of 15 residues. Germline CDR1 is GTSNPN and CDR2 is SVGIG (reference sequence). The CDR3 sequence is CAWSSLAGAGDTQYF. CDR3 nucleotides: TGTGCCTGGAGTTCTTTAGCGGGAGCGGGAGATACGCAGTATTTT.

This clone has more than one count but fewer than ten. The chain is built from TRBV27 and TRBJ1-4; D gene ambiguous. This CDR3 spans 16 amino acids. The germline V gene encodes CDR1 MNHEY and CDR2 SMNVEV (reference sequence). Trimming removed 3 bases from V and 0 bases from J, with 11 bases in between. The CDR3 nucleotides read TGTGCCAGCAGTTTCTCGGTCCTCACAACTAATGAAAAACTGTTTTTT. Translation gives CASSFSVLTTNEKLFF.

V gene TRBV7-9 combines with J gene TRBJ2-1, with TRBD2 matching over 9 bases. CDR3 length: 19 amino acids. Germline lookup yields CDR1 SEHNR and CDR2 FQNEAQ (reference sequence). V trimming: 5 bases; J trimming: 2 bases; junction bases outside the gene matches: 16. CDR3 region: CASSPQREWREGAYNEQFF. In DNA, the CDR3 is TGTGCCAGCAGCCCCCAACGGGAATGGCGGGAGGGCGCCTACAATGAGCAGTTCTTC.

This chain connects TRBV28 to TRBJ2-7; perhaps TRBD1 as D (6 bases). V lost 2 bases to trimming and J lost 2 bases, with 22 bases between them. The germline V gene has CDR1 MDHEN and CDR2 SYDVKM. The CDR3 loop spans 18 amino acids. In DNA form, the CDR3 reads TGTGCCAGCAGTTTACCACCCCCGGGACACACTATTACCTACGAGCAGTACTTC. Its protein is CASSLPPPGHTITYEQYF.

CDR3 protein: CASSVTQWAEQYF. The CDR3 nucleotides are TGTGCCAGCAGCGTTACCCAATGGGCCGAGCAGTACTTC. This sequence joins TRBV9 and TRBJ2-7; D unresolved. V dropped 2 bases and J dropped 6 bases, with 12 bases sitting between them. Per germline, CDR1 SGDLS and CDR2 YYNGEE. The CDR3 has 13 residues.

The chain carries TRBV5-6 and TRBJ2-1; D unclear. Per the germline V gene, CDR1 is SGHDT and CDR2 is YYEEEE. The CDR3 has 11 residues. V was shortened by 4 bases and J by 9 bases, with 8 bases between the two germline ends. The CDR3 loop reads CASSLLFEQFF. CDR3 sequence (DNA): TGTGCCAGCAGCCTCCTGTTTGAGCAGTTCTTC.